The next 5 T cell receptor beta chains were all read from a single sample in a study of T-cell memory formation after mild COVID-19. One entry per CDR3 protein results from TCRdb running MiXCR on the 5' RACE reads. In the table there are 400,000 to 450,000 distinct CDR3 sequences, roughly 18% of which are singletons. Input material: PBMCs or a T cell subset sorted from them (not recorded which). Source of these receptors: a young man who had mild COVID-19 (a few samples of this study predate the infection). Cell type and time point are not known.

Only a few counts were recorded for this clonotype. The rearrangement joins TRBV6-2 or TRBV6-3 to TRBJ2-4; 8 bases map to TRBD1. V dropped 4 bases and J dropped 4; count of bases not matched to a gene: 3. The CDR3 sequence is 14 residues long. Germline V CDR1 and CDR2: MNHEY, SVGEGT. The CDR3 sequence is CASSSTGGKNIQYF. The CDR3 nucleotides are TGTGCCAGCAGTTCCACAGGGGGGAAAAACATTCAGTACTTC.

This clonotype was observed at least ten times. The chain is built from TRBV5-1 and TRBJ1-2; D not certain. Trimming took 0 bases from V and 2 from J, leaving 5 bases between them. CDR3 size: 13 residues. Germline V gene data show CDR1 as SGHRS and CDR2 as YFSETQ. The CDR3 region has the DNA TGCGCCAGCAGCTTGGAAGGGAACTATGGCTACACCTTC. Its protein is CASSLEGNYGYTF.

Ten or more counts support this clonotype. The chain joins TRBV6-2 or TRBV6-3 to TRBJ1-1; D gene unclear. The CDR3 spans 11 residues. V lost 6 bases and J lost 4, with 6 bases in between. Germline loops: CDR1 MNHEY, CDR2 SVGEGT. In DNA form, the CDR3 reads TGTGCCAGCAGCTACGGCACTGAAGCTTTCTTT. It yields the protein CASSYGTEAFF.

This clonotype was found once. The gene calls are TRBV6-2 or TRBV6-3 and TRBJ2-3, with TRBD2 matching over 13 bases. The germline V gene encodes CDR1 MNHEY and CDR2 SVGEGT. With 4 bases clipped from V and 2 bases from J, the junction kept 15 bases outside the gene matches. The CDR3 loop spans 20 amino acids. CDR3 residues: CASSSGIQRTSGGSTDTQYF. CDR3 in DNA: TGTGCCAGCAGTTCCGGGATTCAAAGGACTAGCGGGGGTTCCACAGATACGCAGTATTTT.

This clonotype was seen only a few times. The chain recombines TRBV7-9 with TRBJ2-1; the D gene is possibly TRBD1 (6 bases). Germline V CDR1 and CDR2: SEHNR, FQNEAQ (reference sequence). The V gene lost 2 bases and the J gene lost 9 bases, with 14 bases spanning the gap. The CDR3 is made up of 14 amino acids. The DNA of the CDR3 is TGTGCCAGCAGCTTACTCAGGGGAACGGGTGAGCAGTTCTTC. Translated: CASSLLRGTGEQFF.